This T cell receptor beta chain appears in the sequencing data of a study of shared clonotypes between healthy human individuals. At the level of the study: Each donor's CD4 naive and CD4 memory cells filled three plates apiece, CD8 naive two, and CD8 memory one.

With 2 bases removed from V and 7 bases from J, the gap between germline ends came to 5 bases. From germline, CDR1 is WSHSY and CDR2 SAAADI. The CDR3 runs to 11 residues. As regards this clone: Other DNA sequences in this specimen translate into the identical CDR3.

Naive CD8 cells lacked CD45RO, underwent positive selection for CCR7 and left out terminally differentiated effector memory CD45RA+ cells. The assay was carried out at the deep level. Assay used: immunoSEQ multiplex PCR; TCRdb lists only in-frame clones, some missing. Here the sample spans about 2 million clones, about 95% being singletons. This sequence originates from a young man in good health. V gene TRBV10-2 combines with J gene TRBJ1-1; D is unresolved. The source material was naive CD8+ T cells sorted from blood. CDR3 amino acids: CASSEGDEAFF. CDR3 nucleotide sequence: TGCGCCAGCAGTGAGGGAGATGAAGCTTTCTTT.